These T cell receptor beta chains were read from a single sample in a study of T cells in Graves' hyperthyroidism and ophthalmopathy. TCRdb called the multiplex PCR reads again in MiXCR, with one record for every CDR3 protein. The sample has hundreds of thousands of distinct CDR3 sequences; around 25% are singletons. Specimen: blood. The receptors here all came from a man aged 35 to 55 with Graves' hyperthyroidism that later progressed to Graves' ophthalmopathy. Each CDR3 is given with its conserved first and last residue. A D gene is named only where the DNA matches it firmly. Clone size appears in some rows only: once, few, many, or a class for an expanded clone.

CDR3 DNA: TGCAGTGCTAGAGATACTAGCGGTTACGGCGGGGAGCTGTTTTTT
CDR3 protein: CSARDTSGYGGELFF
D gene: TRBD2
J gene: TRBJ2-2
V gene: TRBV20-1
clone size: many

CDR3 DNA: TGTGCCAGCAGGCATACTAGCGGGAGGGCGCTTGAGCAGTACTTC
CDR3 protein: CASRHTSGRALEQYF
D gene: TRBD2
J gene: TRBJ2-7
V gene: TRBV7-9
clone size: many

CDR3 DNA: TGTGCCAGCGGGTTCGATACGATGGCGAACACCGGGGAGCTGTTTTTT
CDR3 protein: CASGFDTMANTGELFF
D gene: NA
J gene: TRBJ2-2
V gene: TRBV12-3/TRBV12-4
clone size: many

CDR3 DNA: TGTGCCATCAGAGACGGGGGGGCAGGCCAGCCCCAGCATTTT
CDR3 protein: CAIRDGGAGQPQHF
D gene: NA
J gene: TRBJ1-5
V gene: TRBV10-3
clone size: many

CDR3 DNA: TGTGCCAGCAGCGTGGGCTCTGGAAACACCATATATTTT
CDR3 protein: CASSVGSGNTIYF
D gene: NA
J gene: TRBJ1-3
V gene: TRBV12-3/TRBV12-4
clone size: NA

CDR3 DNA: TGTGCCACTAACCGGGACAAGGACCTCTATGGCTACACCTTC
CDR3 protein: CATNRDKDLYGYTF
D gene: NA
J gene: TRBJ1-2
V gene: TRBV15
clone size: many

CDR3 DNA: TGTGCCAGCAGACGGACAGGGGGGGGATCGGCCCAGCATTTT
CDR3 protein: CASRRTGGGSAQHF
D gene: TRBD1
J gene: TRBJ1-5
V gene: TRBV6-1
clone size: NA

CDR3 DNA: TGCGCCAGCAGCTTTCAGGTGGGGGACACTGAAGCTTTCTTT
CDR3 protein: CASSFQVGDTEAFF
D gene: NA
J gene: TRBJ1-1
V gene: TRBV5-1
clone size: few

CDR3 DNA: TGTGCCAGCAACTCGGGACCCTCGGAGACCCAGTACTTC
CDR3 protein: CASNSGPSETQYF
D gene: NA
J gene: TRBJ2-5
V gene: TRBV28
clone size: many

CDR3 DNA: TGTGCCAGCAGCCCCCAGACAGGGGCCCCTTACGAGCAGTACTTC
CDR3 protein: CASSPQTGAPYEQYF
D gene: TRBD1
J gene: TRBJ2-7
V gene: TRBV7-2
clone size: many

CDR3 DNA: TGCAGTGCTACGCAGGTTTATAGCAATCAGCCCCAGCATTTT
CDR3 protein: CSATQVYSNQPQHF
D gene: NA
J gene: TRBJ1-5
V gene: TRBV20-1
clone size: many

CDR3 DNA: TGCAGTGCTAGAGCCCCGGGACAGTCTTCCGGGAAGACCCAGTACTTC
CDR3 protein: CSARAPGQSSGKTQYF
D gene: TRBD1
J gene: TRBJ2-5
V gene: TRBV20-1
clone size: many

CDR3 DNA: TGTGCCAGCACCGTACCAGGGACAGGGGCACCGAACACTGAAGCTTTCTTT
CDR3 protein: CASTVPGTGAPNTEAFF
D gene: TRBD1
J gene: TRBJ1-1
V gene: TRBV12-3/TRBV12-4
clone size: NA

CDR3 DNA: TGTGCCAGCCCCAGGGGCAGGGAGAACACTGAAGCTTTCTTT
CDR3 protein: CASPRGRENTEAFF
D gene: NA
J gene: TRBJ1-1
V gene: TRBV6-1
clone size: NA

CDR3 DNA: TGTGCCAGCAGTTACTCGATGGGGGCTCCGGGCTCTGGAAACACCATATATTTT
CDR3 protein: CASSYSMGAPGSGNTIYF
D gene: NA
J gene: TRBJ1-3
V gene: TRBV6-2/TRBV6-3
clone size: many

CDR3 DNA: TGTGCCATCAGAGACCCCGGCCAAGAGACCCAGTACTTC
CDR3 protein: CAIRDPGQETQYF
D gene: NA
J gene: TRBJ2-5
V gene: TRBV10-3
clone size: many

CDR3 DNA: TGTGCCAGCAGACCCGCGACAGGGGGTGGGGCCAACGTCCTGACTTTC
CDR3 protein: CASRPATGGGANVLTF
D gene: TRBD1
J gene: TRBJ2-6
V gene: TRBV12-3/TRBV12-4
clone size: many

CDR3 DNA: TGTGCCAGCAAAGCCAGCTCTAATCAGCCCCAGCATTTT
CDR3 protein: CASKASSNQPQHF
D gene: NA
J gene: TRBJ1-5
V gene: TRBV2
clone size: many

CDR3 DNA: TGTGCCAGCAGCACAGGGGTTTATAGCAATCAGCCCCAGCATTTT
CDR3 protein: CASSTGVYSNQPQHF
D gene: TRBD1
J gene: TRBJ1-5
V gene: TRBV27
clone size: many

CDR3 DNA: TGTGCCAGCAGTTTCTGGACGGATAACTATGGCTACACCTTC
CDR3 protein: CASSFWTDNYGYTF
D gene: NA
J gene: TRBJ1-2
V gene: TRBV12-3/TRBV12-4
clone size: many

CDR3 DNA: TGTGCCAGCAGCACCCCGGCGGGACAGGGTATCTATGGCTACACCTTC
CDR3 protein: CASSTPAGQGIYGYTF
D gene: TRBD1
J gene: TRBJ1-2
V gene: TRBV6-2/TRBV6-3
clone size: once

CDR3 DNA: TGTGCCAGCTCACCCCGGACAGGGGTAGACATGGCTCACGAGCAGTACTTC
CDR3 protein: CASSPRTGVDMAHEQYF
D gene: TRBD1
J gene: TRBJ2-7
V gene: TRBV18
clone size: NA

CDR3 DNA: TGTGCCAGCAGTTACTCGGCAGGAGGGGGGGCCGGGGAGCTGTTTTTT
CDR3 protein: CASSYSAGGGAGELFF
D gene: NA
J gene: TRBJ2-2
V gene: TRBV6-2/TRBV6-3
clone size: few

CDR3 DNA: TGTGCCAGCAAGGGAGGGCAGACTCAAGAGACCCAGTACTTC
CDR3 protein: CASKGGQTQETQYF
D gene: TRBD2
J gene: TRBJ2-5
V gene: TRBV12-3/TRBV12-4
clone size: many

CDR3 DNA: TGTGCCAGCAGCCATTACGGGGACGGTGTCTACGAGCAGTACTTC
CDR3 protein: CASSHYGDGVYEQYF
D gene: NA
J gene: TRBJ2-7
V gene: TRBV11-2
clone size: many

CDR3 DNA: TGTGCCAGCAGTTTAGGAACCTGGTCAGGGAAGGACCAAGAGACCCAGTACTTC
CDR3 protein: CASSLGTWSGKDQETQYF
D gene: NA
J gene: TRBJ2-5
V gene: TRBV28
clone size: many

CDR3 DNA: TGTGCCAGCATTGGGGCAGGGGACGTCTCGGTAGCTTTCTTT
CDR3 protein: CASIGAGDVSVAFF
D gene: NA
J gene: TRBJ1-1
V gene: TRBV16
clone size: many

CDR3 DNA: TGTTCCTTCGGGGATGGCTACACCTTC
CDR3 protein: CSFGDGYTF
D gene: NA
J gene: TRBJ1-2
V gene: TRBV27
clone size: many

CDR3 DNA: TGTGCCAGCAGTGACAGGGGCGGACAGTTGAACACTGAAGCTTTCTTT
CDR3 protein: CASSDRGGQLNTEAFF
D gene: TRBD1
J gene: TRBJ1-1
V gene: TRBV12-3/TRBV12-4
clone size: few

CDR3 DNA: TGTGCCAGCAGGGGTGGACCTCAGAATGCCGGGGAGCTGTTTTTT
CDR3 protein: CASRGGPQNAGELFF
D gene: NA
J gene: TRBJ2-2
V gene: TRBV7-8
clone size: many

CDR3 DNA: TGTGCCACCTCCGGACTAGCGGCCACCGGGGAGCTGTTTTTT
CDR3 protein: CATSGLAATGELFF
D gene: TRBD2
J gene: TRBJ2-2
V gene: TRBV25-1
clone size: many

CDR3 DNA: TGTGCCAGCGGGCCACAGGGCTGGATCACTGAAGCTTTCTTT
CDR3 protein: CASGPQGWITEAFF
D gene: NA
J gene: TRBJ1-1
V gene: TRBV6-2/TRBV6-3
clone size: many

CDR3 DNA: TGTGCCAGCAGCCACCGAACAGGGGGAGGGGAGACCCAGTACTTC
CDR3 protein: CASSHRTGGGETQYF
D gene: NA
J gene: TRBJ2-5
V gene: TRBV3-1
clone size: many

CDR3 DNA: TGTGCCAGCAGTTCGTCGGCGGGGTATGGCTACACCTTC
CDR3 protein: CASSSSAGYGYTF
D gene: NA
J gene: TRBJ1-2
V gene: TRBV27
clone size: many

CDR3 DNA: TGTGCCAGCAGCCGGACAGGGGGAGAGGGCACTGAAGCTTTCTTT
CDR3 protein: CASSRTGGEGTEAFF
D gene: TRBD1
J gene: TRBJ1-1
V gene: TRBV12-3/TRBV12-4
clone size: NA

CDR3 DNA: TGCGCCAGCAGCTCGTTCGGCAGGGGGCTCGATGAGACCCAGTACTTC
CDR3 protein: CASSSFGRGLDETQYF
D gene: TRBD1
J gene: TRBJ2-5
V gene: TRBV5-1
clone size: many

CDR3 DNA: TGTGCCACCAGCAAGGCCACTTGGGGGGCCGGGGAGCTGTTTTTT
CDR3 protein: CATSKATWGAGELFF
D gene: NA
J gene: TRBJ2-2
V gene: TRBV15
clone size: many